These 8 T cell receptor beta chains share one sample of origin, sequenced in a study of T cell responses to AZD1222 COVID-19 vaccine. Here immunoSEQ multiplex PCR was the method, and the copy in TCRdb shows in-frame clones only, minus some. The table has roughly 180,000 clones, about 89% seen once; the top ten hold 1.7%. Material: peripheral blood, obtained 28 days after the second AZD1222 dose. The source of these receptors is an adult who received the AZD1222 COVID-19 vaccine.

The chain carries TRBV5-1 and TRBJ1-1, with TRBD1 as a possible D gene (5 bases). This CDR3 comprises 15 residues. In germline, CDR1 is SGHRS, CDR2 YFSETQ. Between the trimmed V and J ends, which lost 0 bases and 2 bases, there was a span of 11 bases. The CDR3 DNA sequence: TGCGCCAGCAGCTTGGGCCTGACAGTTAACACTGAAGCTTTCTTT. It yields the protein CASSLGLTVNTEAFF.

This chain connects TRBV5-4 to TRBJ2-1; maybe TRBD2 (7 bases). The germline V gene encodes CDR1 SGHNT and CDR2 YYREEE (reference sequence). The CDR3 is 17 amino acids. Trimming removed 3 bases at V and 8 bases at J, with 24 bases between. The CDR3 DNA reads as TGTGCCAGCAGCTCGTGGGGTCCGGGGGGCTTCGGGGATGAGCAGTTCTTC. It translates to CASSSWGPGGFGDEQFF.

The chain is built from TRBV12-3 or TRBV12-4 and TRBJ2-7; D is tentatively TRBD1 or TRBD2 (6 bases each). V was shortened by 3 bases and J by 2 bases, with 8 bases between the two germline ends. This CDR3 comprises 13 residues. The CDR3 is CASSLEGAYEQYF. The CDR3 nucleotides are TGTGCCAGCAGTTTGGAGGGGGCCTACGAGCAGTACTTC.

The J gene is TRBJ2-1, the V gene TRBV10-2; 7 bases are a match to TRBD1. Germline V gene lookup returns CDR1 WSHSY and CDR2 SAAADI. V gave up 3 bases and J gave up 2 bases; unmatched junction bases: 7. The CDR3 length is 16 residues. The CDR3 DNA reads as TGCGCCAGCAGTGATCAACTCAGGGGGACCTACAATGAGCAGTTCTTC. Protein product: CASSDQLRGTYNEQFF.

The chain recombines TRBV11-3 with TRBJ2-3; D is unclear. The CDR3 totals 14 residues. V was trimmed by 0 bases and J by 0 bases, leaving 4 bases between them. Germline CDR1 is SGHNT and CDR2 is YENEEA. CDR3 in DNA: TGTGCCAGCAGCTTAGATCGAAGCACAGATACGCAGTATTTT. Amino acids: CASSLDRSTDTQYF.

Here the CDR3 reads CASSSGQAGESEAFF. The CDR3 region has the DNA TGCGCCAGCAGCAGCGGACAGGCGGGGGAATCTGAAGCTTTCTTT. The chain carries TRBV5-1 and TRBJ1-1, with 7 nucleotides matching TRBD1. The germline gives CDR1 SGHRS, CDR2 YFSETQ. This CDR3 is built from 15 residues. V lost 4 bases to trimming and J lost 6 bases; unmatched junction nucleotides: 12.

This rearrangement joins TRBV4-3 to TRBJ1-3; weak D call: TRBD1 (5 bases). The V end lost 0 bases, the J end lost 0 bases, and 9 bases lay between the germline ends. Germline assignment: CDR1 LGHNA and CDR2 YSLEER. The CDR3 spans 16 residues. CDR3 nucleotides: TGCGCCAGCAGCCAAGAAGGGGTCCCCTCTGGAAACACCATATATTTT. Amino acid sequence: CASSQEGVPSGNTIYF.

This clone appeared a single time. V gene TRBV19 combines with J gene TRBJ1-6, with TRBD1 identical over 11 bases. The CDR3 loop spans 15 amino acids. Germline V CDR1 and CDR2: LNHDA, SQIVND (reference sequence). V lost 4 bases to trimming and J lost 5 bases; unmatched junction nucleotides: 1. This chain's CDR3 is CASSTGQGDNSPLHF. The DNA for the CDR3 is TGTGCCAGTAGTACGGGACAGGGGGATAATTCACCCCTCCACTTT.